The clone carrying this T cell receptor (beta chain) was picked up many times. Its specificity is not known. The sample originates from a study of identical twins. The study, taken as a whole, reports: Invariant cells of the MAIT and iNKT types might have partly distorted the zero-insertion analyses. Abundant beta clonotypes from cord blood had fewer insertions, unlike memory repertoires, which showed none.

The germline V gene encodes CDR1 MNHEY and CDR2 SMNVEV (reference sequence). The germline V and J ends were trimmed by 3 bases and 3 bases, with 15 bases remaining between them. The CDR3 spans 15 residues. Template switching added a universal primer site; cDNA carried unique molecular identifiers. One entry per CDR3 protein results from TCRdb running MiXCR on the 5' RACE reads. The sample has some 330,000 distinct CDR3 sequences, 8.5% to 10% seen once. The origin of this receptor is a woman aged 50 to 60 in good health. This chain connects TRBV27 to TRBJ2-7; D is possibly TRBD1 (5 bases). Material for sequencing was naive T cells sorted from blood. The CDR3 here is CASSFVGQPVYEQYF. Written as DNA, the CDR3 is TGTGCCAGCAGTTTCGTGGGGCAACCCGTCTACGAGCAGTACTTC.